Listed below are T cell receptor beta chains from one sample, sequenced in a study of cytomegalovirus exposure and HLA in healthy donors. Libraries were prepared by immunoSEQ multiplex PCR; TCRdb keeps only in-frame clonotypes and omits some of them. The sample carries roughly 100,000 clones, around 80% recorded once. The sequencing sample was made of PBMCs. The origin of the receptors is a man aged 40-50 years in good health and CMV-seropositive. The CDR3 runs from the conserved cysteine through the conserved F or W. D genes are given only for firm matches. Clone size is given for some rows only: seen once, a few or many times, or a class if the clone is expanded.

cdr3_aa: CAIKAGGGADTQYF
cdr3_nt: TGTGCCATAAAAGCGGGAGGGGGGGCAGATACGCAGTATTTT
d_call: TRBD2
clone_size: -
j_call: TRBJ2-3
v_call: TRBV6-6

cdr3_aa: CASSSSGWTSGRGPQETQYF
cdr3_nt: TGTGCCAGCAGCTCCTCCGGGTGGACTAGCGGGCGAGGCCCCCAAGAGACCCAGTACTTC
d_call: TRBD2
clone_size: -
j_call: TRBJ2-5
v_call: TRBV13

cdr3_aa: CASSPGGEKLFF
cdr3_nt: TGTGCCAGCAGCCCAGGGGGTGAAAAACTGTTTTTT
d_call: TRBD1
clone_size: few
j_call: TRBJ1-4
v_call: TRBV25-1

cdr3_aa: CASSDPGEQGAKALHF
cdr3_nt: TGTGCCAGCAGTGACCCGGGGGAACAGGGGGCAAAGGCCCTCCACTTT
d_call: TRBD1
clone_size: -
j_call: TRBJ1-6
v_call: TRBV25-1

cdr3_aa: CASSTRQGAYEQYF
cdr3_nt: TGTGCCAGCAGCACCCGACAGGGGGCCTACGAGCAGTACTTC
d_call: TRBD1
clone_size: -
j_call: TRBJ2-7
v_call: TRBV14

cdr3_aa: CATSRDVGLVNTEAFF
cdr3_nt: TGTGCCACCAGCAGAGATGTCGGCCTAGTGAACACTGAAGCTTTCTTT
d_call: -
clone_size: -
j_call: TRBJ1-1
v_call: TRBV15

cdr3_aa: CASSQDSTSGRTDTQYF
cdr3_nt: TGCGCCAGCAGCCAAGATAGTACTAGCGGGAGGACAGATACGCAGTATTTT
d_call: TRBD2
clone_size: few
j_call: TRBJ2-3
v_call: TRBV4-3

cdr3_aa: CASSFWSSYEQYF
cdr3_nt: TGTGCCAGCAGTTTTTGGAGCTCCTACGAGCAGTACTTC
d_call: -
clone_size: -
j_call: TRBJ2-7
v_call: TRBV27

cdr3_aa: CASRRQGSNQPQHF
cdr3_nt: TGTGCCAGCAGACGACAGGGGAGCAATCAGCCCCAGCATTTT
d_call: TRBD1
clone_size: once
j_call: TRBJ1-5
v_call: TRBV2

cdr3_aa: CASSPRWGGTGELFF
cdr3_nt: TGCGCCAGCAGTCCCCGGTGGGGGGGAACCGGGGAGCTGTTTTTT
d_call: TRBD2
clone_size: -
j_call: TRBJ2-2
v_call: TRBV10-1

cdr3_aa: CASSSRDRGRGGHEQYF
cdr3_nt: TGTGCCAGCAGCTCCCGGGACAGGGGGCGCGGTGGCCACGAGCAGTACTTC
d_call: TRBD1
clone_size: -
j_call: TRBJ2-7
v_call: TRBV11-3

cdr3_aa: CASSADRTQETQYF
cdr3_nt: TGTGCCAGTAGTGCGGACAGGACCCAAGAGACCCAGTACTTC
d_call: TRBD1
clone_size: -
j_call: TRBJ2-5
v_call: TRBV19

cdr3_aa: CASSQQGWYGYTF
cdr3_nt: TGTGCCAGCAGCCAACAGGGTTGGTATGGCTACACCTTC
d_call: -
clone_size: -
j_call: TRBJ1-2
v_call: TRBV21-1

cdr3_aa: CASSFREAFQETQYF
cdr3_nt: TGTGCCAGCAGCTTTCGGGAGGCATTCCAAGAGACCCAGTACTTC
d_call: TRBD2
clone_size: few
j_call: TRBJ2-5
v_call: TRBV11-3

cdr3_aa: CASSFAGSSYEQYF
cdr3_nt: TGTGCCAGCAGCTTCGCGGGATCCTCCTACGAGCAGTACTTC
d_call: -
clone_size: -
j_call: TRBJ2-7
v_call: TRBV13

cdr3_aa: CASSPTDRRPHF
cdr3_nt: TGTGCCAGCAGCCCCACGGACAGGCGCCCCCACTTC
d_call: TRBD1
clone_size: few
j_call: TRBJ2-7
v_call: TRBV28

cdr3_aa: CASLDRAESNEQFF
cdr3_nt: TGTGCCAGTTTAGACAGGGCGGAATCGAATGAGCAGTTCTTC
d_call: TRBD1
clone_size: few
j_call: TRBJ2-1
v_call: TRBV19

cdr3_aa: CASSRRRVVGNEQFF
cdr3_nt: TGCGCCAGCAGTCGGCGCAGGGTGGTCGGCAATGAGCAGTTCTTC
d_call: -
clone_size: many
j_call: TRBJ2-1
v_call: TRBV23-1

cdr3_aa: CASSQDAGGLYEQYF
cdr3_nt: TGTGCCAGCAGCCAAGATGCGGGGGGCCTCTACGAGCAGTACTTC
d_call: TRBD2
clone_size: -
j_call: TRBJ2-7
v_call: TRBV4-2

cdr3_aa: CASSPLAGTDYGYTF
cdr3_nt: TGTGCCAGCAGCCCACTTGCCGGGACAGACTATGGCTACACCTTC
d_call: TRBD1
clone_size: -
j_call: TRBJ1-2
v_call: TRBV7-3

cdr3_aa: CASSGTSGSDGNEQFF
cdr3_nt: TGTGCCAGCTCAGGGACTAGCGGGAGTGATGGGAATGAGCAGTTCTTC
d_call: TRBD2
clone_size: -
j_call: TRBJ2-1
v_call: TRBV18

cdr3_aa: CASSLSTGNTEAFF
cdr3_nt: TGTGCCAGCAGCTTATCGACAGGGAACACTGAAGCTTTCTTT
d_call: -
clone_size: -
j_call: TRBJ1-1
v_call: TRBV5-5

cdr3_aa: CASSLKTNPGELFF
cdr3_nt: TGTGCCAGCAGTCTCAAGACTAACCCCGGGGAGCTGTTTTTT
d_call: -
clone_size: -
j_call: TRBJ2-2
v_call: TRBV6-5

cdr3_aa: CASSTSGTGGTGANGLTF
cdr3_nt: TGCGCCAGCAGCACCTCCGGGACAGGGGGCACCGGGGCCAACGGCCTGACTTTC
d_call: TRBD1
clone_size: -
j_call: TRBJ2-6
v_call: TRBV5-1

cdr3_aa: CASSQDHRPTYQPQHF
cdr3_nt: TGCGCCAGCAGCCAAGATCACAGGCCGACTTATCAGCCCCAGCATTTT
d_call: -
clone_size: -
j_call: TRBJ1-5
v_call: TRBV4-3

cdr3_aa: CASRDPGYTEAFF
cdr3_nt: TGTGCCAGCAGGGATCCGGGTTACACTGAAGCTTTCTTT
d_call: -
clone_size: -
j_call: TRBJ1-1
v_call: TRBV11-1

cdr3_aa: CASSRRGGGSTDTQYF
cdr3_nt: TGTGCCAGCAGTCGCAGGGGAGGGGGTAGCACAGATACGCAGTATTTT
d_call: -
clone_size: once
j_call: TRBJ2-3
v_call: TRBV27

cdr3_aa: CASSRESGGEQYF
cdr3_nt: TGTGCCAGCTCACGGGAGTCAGGCGGAGAGCAGTACTTC
d_call: -
clone_size: -
j_call: TRBJ2-7
v_call: TRBV18

cdr3_aa: CASSRTLAASTDTQYF
cdr3_nt: TGTGCCAGCAGTCGAACTCTAGCGGCTAGCACAGATACGCAGTATTTT
d_call: TRBD2
clone_size: -
j_call: TRBJ2-3
v_call: TRBV2

cdr3_aa: CASSPPEQRYNEKLFF
cdr3_nt: TGTGCCAGCTCACCACCAGAACAGAGATATAATGAAAAACTGTTTTTT
d_call: -
clone_size: -
j_call: TRBJ1-4
v_call: TRBV18

cdr3_aa: CASSFIAGGRTGELFF
cdr3_nt: TGTGCCAGCAGCTTCATAGCGGGAGGAAGGACCGGGGAGCTGTTTTTT
d_call: TRBD2
clone_size: -
j_call: TRBJ2-2
v_call: TRBV11-2

cdr3_aa: CAIRTRESSYNEQFF
cdr3_nt: TGTGCCATACGAACTAGGGAATCCTCCTACAATGAGCAGTTCTTC
d_call: -
clone_size: -
j_call: TRBJ2-1
v_call: TRBV2

cdr3_aa: CASSATGDNQPQHF
cdr3_nt: TGTGCCAGCAGCGCGACAGGGGACAATCAGCCCCAGCATTTT
d_call: TRBD1
clone_size: -
j_call: TRBJ1-5
v_call: TRBV9

cdr3_aa: CASTNRFGNYEQYF
cdr3_nt: TGTGCCAGCACAAACAGGTTTGGGAACTACGAGCAGTACTTC
d_call: -
clone_size: -
j_call: TRBJ2-7
v_call: TRBV11-3

cdr3_aa: CASSTRTSTGELFF
cdr3_nt: TGTGCCAGCAGCACCCGGACTAGCACCGGGGAGCTGTTTTTT
d_call: TRBD2
clone_size: -
j_call: TRBJ2-2
v_call: TRBV11-2

cdr3_aa: CASSLTGGRTDTQYF
cdr3_nt: TGTGCCAGCAGCTTAACAGGGGGCCGGACAGATACGCAGTATTTT
d_call: TRBD1
clone_size: -
j_call: TRBJ2-3
v_call: TRBV5-5

cdr3_aa: CASSTGTGNTIYF
cdr3_nt: TGTGCCAGCAGTACAGGGACTGGAAACACCATATATTTT
d_call: -
clone_size: -
j_call: TRBJ1-3
v_call: TRBV6-1

cdr3_aa: CASSQGLLERNSQYF
cdr3_nt: TGCGCCAGCAGCCAAGGGTTACTAGAGAGGAACAGTCAGTACTTC
d_call: -
clone_size: -
j_call: TRBJ2-4
v_call: TRBV4-3

cdr3_aa: CASSQPGLGSYEQYF
cdr3_nt: TGCGCCAGCAGCCAACCCGGTCTGGGGAGCTACGAGCAGTACTTC
d_call: -
clone_size: -
j_call: TRBJ2-7
v_call: TRBV4-1

cdr3_aa: CASSIDRVSNYGYTF
cdr3_nt: TGTGCCAGCAGCATCGACAGGGTTTCCAACTATGGCTACACCTTC
d_call: TRBD1
clone_size: few
j_call: TRBJ1-2
v_call: TRBV5-4

cdr3_aa: CASATDSGANGLTF
cdr3_nt: TGTGCCAGCGCAACTGACTCTGGGGCCAACGGCCTGACTTTC
d_call: -
clone_size: -
j_call: TRBJ2-6
v_call: TRBV2

cdr3_aa: CASSSRTGGWTGELFF
cdr3_nt: TGTGCCAGCAGTTCAAGGACAGGGGGGTGGACCGGGGAGCTGTTTTTT
d_call: TRBD1
clone_size: -
j_call: TRBJ2-2
v_call: TRBV27

cdr3_aa: CASSVGGRASYEQYF
cdr3_nt: TGTGCCAGCAGCGTAGGAGGGCGGGCCTCCTACGAGCAGTACTTC
d_call: -
clone_size: -
j_call: TRBJ2-7
v_call: TRBV9

cdr3_aa: CASSAATGNQPQHF
cdr3_nt: TGTGCCAGTAGTGCCGCGACAGGCAATCAGCCCCAGCATTTT
d_call: -
clone_size: -
j_call: TRBJ1-5
v_call: TRBV19